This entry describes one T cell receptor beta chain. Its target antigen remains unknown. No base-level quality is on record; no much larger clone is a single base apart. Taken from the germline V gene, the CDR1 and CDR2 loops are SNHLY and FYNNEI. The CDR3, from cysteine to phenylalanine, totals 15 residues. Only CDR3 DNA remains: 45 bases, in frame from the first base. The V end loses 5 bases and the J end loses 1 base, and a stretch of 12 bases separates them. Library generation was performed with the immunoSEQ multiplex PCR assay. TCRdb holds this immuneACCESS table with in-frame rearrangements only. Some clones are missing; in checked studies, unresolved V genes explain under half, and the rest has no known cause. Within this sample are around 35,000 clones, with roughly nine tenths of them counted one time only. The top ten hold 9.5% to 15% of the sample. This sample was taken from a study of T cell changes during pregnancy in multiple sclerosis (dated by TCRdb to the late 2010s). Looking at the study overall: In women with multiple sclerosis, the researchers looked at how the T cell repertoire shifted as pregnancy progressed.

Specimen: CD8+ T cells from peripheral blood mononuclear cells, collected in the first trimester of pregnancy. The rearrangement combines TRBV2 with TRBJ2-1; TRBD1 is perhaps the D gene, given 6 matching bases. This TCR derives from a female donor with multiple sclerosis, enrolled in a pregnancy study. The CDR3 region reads CASSLRGGSYNEQFF. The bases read TGTGCCAGCAGTCTCAGGGGCGGGTCCTACAATGAGCAGTTCTTC.